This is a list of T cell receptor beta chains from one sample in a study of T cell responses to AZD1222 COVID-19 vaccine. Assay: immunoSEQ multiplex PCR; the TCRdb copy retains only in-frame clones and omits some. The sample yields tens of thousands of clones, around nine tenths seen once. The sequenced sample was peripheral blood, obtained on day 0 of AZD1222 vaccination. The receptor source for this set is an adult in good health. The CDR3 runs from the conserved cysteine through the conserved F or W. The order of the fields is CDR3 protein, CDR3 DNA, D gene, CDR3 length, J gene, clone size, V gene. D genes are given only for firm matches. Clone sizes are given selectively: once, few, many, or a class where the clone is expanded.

CDR3: CATNAGANTEAFF
DNA: TGTGCCACGAACGCGGGGGCGAACACTGAAGCTTTCTTT
D: -
length: 13
J: TRBJ1-1
size: -
V: TRBV10-3

CDR3: CSAAGPNIQYF
DNA: TGCAGTGCCGCGGGGCCTAACATTCAGTACTTC
D: -
length: 11
J: TRBJ2-4
size: -
V: TRBV20-1

CDR3: CSGSQGGDTEAFF
DNA: TGCAGCGGATCACAGGGGGGCGACACTGAAGCTTTCTTT
D: TRBD1
length: 13
J: TRBJ1-1
size: -
V: TRBV29-1

CDR3: CASSTRTELQETQYF
DNA: TGTGCCAGCAGTACCCGGACAGAATTACAAGAGACCCAGTACTTC
D: -
length: 15
J: TRBJ2-5
size: -
V: TRBV6-5

CDR3: CASRSTGDGQYAEQYF
DNA: TGTGCCAGCAGATCAACAGGGGATGGCCAGTATGCCGAGCAGTACTTC
D: TRBD1
length: 16
J: TRBJ2-7
size: -
V: TRBV25-1

CDR3: CASRSSGGSHEQYF
DNA: TGTGCCAGCAGGAGTAGCGGGGGCTCTCACGAGCAGTACTTC
D: TRBD2
length: 14
J: TRBJ2-7
size: -
V: TRBV25-1

CDR3: CASRTENTGELFF
DNA: TGTGCCAGCAGGACAGAGAACACCGGGGAGCTGTTTTTT
D: -
length: 13
J: TRBJ2-2
size: few
V: TRBV6-5

CDR3: CASSFRDRYNEQFF
DNA: TGTGCCAGCAGCTTTCGGGACCGGTACAATGAGCAGTTCTTC
D: -
length: 14
J: TRBJ2-1
size: -
V: TRBV11-1

CDR3: CASSPGTEAFF
DNA: TGCGCCAGCAGTCCCGGGACAGAAGCTTTCTTT
D: -
length: 11
J: TRBJ1-1
size: once
V: TRBV5-1

CDR3: CASRGGMNTEAFF
DNA: TGTGCCAGCAGGGGCGGCATGAACACTGAAGCTTTCTTT
D: -
length: 13
J: TRBJ1-1
size: -
V: TRBV7-9

CDR3: CASSVAGTRIFNEQFF
DNA: TGTGCCAGCAGCGTAGCTGGGACTAGAATTTTCAATGAGCAGTTCTTC
D: TRBD2
length: 16
J: TRBJ2-1
size: -
V: TRBV9

CDR3: CASGPGGYQVQPQHF
DNA: TGCGCCAGCGGCCCGGGAGGGTATCAAGTTCAGCCCCAGCATTTT
D: -
length: 15
J: TRBJ1-5
size: few
V: TRBV4-1

CDR3: CASSSQETQYF
DNA: TGTGCCAGCAGCTCGCAAGAGACCCAGTACTTC
D: -
length: 11
J: TRBJ2-5
size: -
V: TRBV7-8

CDR3: CASSLTGGNTEAFF
DNA: TGTGCCAGCAGCTTAACGGGGGGTAACACTGAAGCTTTCTTT
D: -
length: 14
J: TRBJ1-1
size: -
V: TRBV7-3

CDR3: CASSFFPGLVGADTQYF
DNA: TGCGCCAGCAGCTTCTTCCCCGGACTAGTTGGGGCAGATACGCAGTATTTT
D: TRBD2
length: 17
J: TRBJ2-3
size: -
V: TRBV5-1

CDR3: CATSDPTGTGPWTQYF
DNA: TGTGCCACCAGTGATCCAACCGGGACAGGGCCGTGGACCCAGTACTTC
D: TRBD1
length: 16
J: TRBJ2-5
size: -
V: TRBV24-1

CDR3: CASSETALNTEAFF
DNA: TGTGCCAGCAGCGAGACAGCCCTGAACACTGAAGCTTTCTTT
D: -
length: 14
J: TRBJ1-1
size: -
V: TRBV9

CDR3: CASKGLAGRYNEQFF
DNA: TGTGCCAGCAAGGGACTAGCGGGTCGCTACAATGAGCAGTTCTTC
D: TRBD2
length: 15
J: TRBJ2-1
size: -
V: TRBV27

CDR3: CASSFGQEVLYGYTF
DNA: TGTGCCAGCAGCTTTGGACAGGAGGTTCTCTATGGCTACACCTTC
D: TRBD1
length: 15
J: TRBJ1-2
size: few
V: TRBV5-5

CDR3: CASSQAGQASGANVLTF
DNA: TGCGCCAGCAGCCAGGCGGGACAGGCCTCTGGGGCCAACGTCCTGACTTTC
D: TRBD1
length: 17
J: TRBJ2-6
size: -
V: TRBV4-1

CDR3: CASSTTGTNSYEQYF
DNA: TGTGCCAGCAGCACAACCGGGACAAATTCTTACGAGCAGTACTTC
D: -
length: 15
J: TRBJ2-7
size: -
V: TRBV9

CDR3: CASSDPGRGYNEQFF
DNA: TGCGCCAGCAGTGACCCCGGGCGTGGATACAATGAGCAGTTCTTC
D: -
length: 15
J: TRBJ2-1
size: -
V: TRBV10-1

CDR3: CSVDNYGYTF
DNA: TGCAGCGTTGATAACTATGGCTACACCTTC
D: -
length: 10
J: TRBJ1-2
size: -
V: TRBV29-1

CDR3: CASSQAVMNTEAFF
DNA: TGCGCCAGCAGCCAAGCGGTTATGAACACTGAAGCTTTCTTT
D: -
length: 14
J: TRBJ1-1
size: -
V: TRBV4-1

CDR3: CASSFEYAEQYF
DNA: TGTGCCAGCAGCTTCGAGTACGCCGAGCAGTACTTC
D: -
length: 12
J: TRBJ2-7
size: -
V: TRBV5-4

CDR3: CASSDRVAEQFF
DNA: TGTGCCAGCAGTGACAGGGTTGCTGAGCAGTTCTTC
D: -
length: 12
J: TRBJ2-1
size: -
V: TRBV2

CDR3: CATTPGEGQPQHF
DNA: TGTGCCACGACCCCAGGGGAAGGACAGCCCCAGCATTTT
D: -
length: 13
J: TRBJ1-5
size: -
V: TRBV10-3

CDR3: CATSRGPNSNQPQHF
DNA: TGTGCCACCAGCAGGGGGCCGAATAGCAATCAGCCCCAGCATTTT
D: -
length: 15
J: TRBJ1-5
size: -
V: TRBV15

CDR3: CASSRVDRGQYEQYF
DNA: TGTGCCAGCAGTCGAGTCGACAGGGGGCAGTACGAGCAGTACTTC
D: TRBD1
length: 15
J: TRBJ2-7
size: -
V: TRBV6-5

CDR3: CASSSQLGTAERAFF
DNA: TGTGCCAGCAGCTCACAACTCGGGACAGCCGAACGAGCTTTCTTT
D: TRBD1
length: 15
J: TRBJ1-1
size: -
V: TRBV7-2

CDR3: CASSLSQHTEAFF
DNA: TGTGCCAGCAGTTTAAGTCAGCACACTGAAGCTTTCTTT
D: -
length: 13
J: TRBJ1-1
size: -
V: TRBV12-3/TRBV12-4

CDR3: CASSLGLAGSNEQFF
DNA: TGTGCCAGCAGTCTCGGACTAGCGGGTTCCAATGAGCAGTTCTTC
D: TRBD2
length: 15
J: TRBJ2-1
size: -
V: TRBV2

CDR3: CASSYGGDGGYTF
DNA: TGTGCCAGCAGTTACGGAGGAGACGGTGGCTACACCTTC
D: -
length: 13
J: TRBJ1-2
size: once
V: TRBV6-5

CDR3: CASSLEFRSQAAGYTF
DNA: TGTGCCAGCAGCTTAGAGTTTCGGAGTCAGGCTGCTGGCTACACCTTC
D: -
length: 16
J: TRBJ1-2
size: -
V: TRBV7-8

CDR3: CASSHGGLGGNEQFF
DNA: TGTGCCAGCAGCCACGGGGGGTTGGGAGGCAATGAGCAGTTCTTC
D: TRBD2
length: 15
J: TRBJ2-1
size: -
V: TRBV5-5

CDR3: CASSPPEAGVTGELFF
DNA: TGTGCCAGCTCACCACCAGAAGCGGGAGTCACCGGGGAGCTGTTTTTT
D: TRBD2
length: 16
J: TRBJ2-2
size: -
V: TRBV18

CDR3: CATDRGSLNGYTF
DNA: TGTGCTACCGACAGGGGGAGCTTAAATGGCTACACCTTC
D: TRBD1
length: 13
J: TRBJ1-2
size: -
V: TRBV12-5

CDR3: CASSGQGYGYTF
DNA: TGTGCCAGCAGCGGGCAGGGCTATGGCTACACCTTC
D: -
length: 12
J: TRBJ1-2
size: -
V: TRBV7-9

CDR3: CASSQDIGLGGNEQFF
DNA: TGTGCCAGCAGCCAAGATATCGGACTTGGCGGGAATGAGCAGTTCTTC
D: -
length: 16
J: TRBJ2-1
size: -
V: TRBV3-1/TRBV3-2

CDR3: CASLAGGSGGYTF
DNA: TGTGCCAGCCTGGCAGGGGGTTCGGGAGGCTACACCTTC
D: TRBD1
length: 13
J: TRBJ1-2
size: few
V: TRBV2

CDR3: CASSLNQALQSVEAFF
DNA: TGTGCCAGCAGCTTGAACCAGGCTCTACAATCCGTTGAAGCTTTCTTT
D: -
length: 16
J: TRBJ1-1
size: -
V: TRBV5-5

CDR3: CASTGEGDRSPLHF
DNA: TGTGCCAGCACTGGGGAGGGGGATCGATCACCCCTCCACTTT
D: -
length: 14
J: TRBJ1-6
size: few
V: TRBV2

CDR3: CSGSGTNNEQFF
DNA: TGCAGTGGTAGTGGGACCAACAATGAGCAGTTCTTC
D: -
length: 12
J: TRBJ2-1
size: -
V: TRBV20-1

CDR3: CASAMGDQETQYF
DNA: TGTGCCAGCGCTATGGGAGACCAAGAGACCCAGTACTTC
D: -
length: 13
J: TRBJ2-5
size: once
V: TRBV18

CDR3: CASSSAGQGAGTEAFF
DNA: TGTGCCAGCAGCTCCGCGGGACAGGGGGCAGGGACTGAAGCTTTCTTT
D: TRBD1
length: 16
J: TRBJ1-1
size: -
V: TRBV27

CDR3: CASSSGGIGDEQYF
DNA: TGTGCCAGCAGCTCGGGCGGCATCGGGGACGAGCAGTACTTC
D: -
length: 14
J: TRBJ2-7
size: -
V: TRBV7-2

CDR3: CASSRRAGSGYTF
DNA: TGTGCCAGCAGCCGGAGGGCAGGGTCGGGCTACACCTTC
D: -
length: 13
J: TRBJ1-2
size: -
V: TRBV5-6

CDR3: CASSQRAGELFF
DNA: TGTGCCAGCAGCCAAAGGGCCGGGGAGCTGTTTTTT
D: -
length: 12
J: TRBJ2-2
size: -
V: TRBV3-1/TRBV3-2